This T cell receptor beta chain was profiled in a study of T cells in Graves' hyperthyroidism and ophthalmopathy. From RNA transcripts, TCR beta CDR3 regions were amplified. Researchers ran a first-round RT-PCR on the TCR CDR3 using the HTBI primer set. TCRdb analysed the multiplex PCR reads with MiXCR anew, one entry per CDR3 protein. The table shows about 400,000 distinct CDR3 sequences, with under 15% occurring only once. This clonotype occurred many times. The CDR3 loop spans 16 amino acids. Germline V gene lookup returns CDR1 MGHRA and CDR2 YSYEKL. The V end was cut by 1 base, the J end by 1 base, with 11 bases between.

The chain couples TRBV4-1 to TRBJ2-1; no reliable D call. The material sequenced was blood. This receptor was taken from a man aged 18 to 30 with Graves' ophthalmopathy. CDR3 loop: CASSQVRVTSYNEQFF. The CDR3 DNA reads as TGCGCCAGCAGCCAAGTTAGGGTAACGTCCTACAATGAGCAGTTCTTC.